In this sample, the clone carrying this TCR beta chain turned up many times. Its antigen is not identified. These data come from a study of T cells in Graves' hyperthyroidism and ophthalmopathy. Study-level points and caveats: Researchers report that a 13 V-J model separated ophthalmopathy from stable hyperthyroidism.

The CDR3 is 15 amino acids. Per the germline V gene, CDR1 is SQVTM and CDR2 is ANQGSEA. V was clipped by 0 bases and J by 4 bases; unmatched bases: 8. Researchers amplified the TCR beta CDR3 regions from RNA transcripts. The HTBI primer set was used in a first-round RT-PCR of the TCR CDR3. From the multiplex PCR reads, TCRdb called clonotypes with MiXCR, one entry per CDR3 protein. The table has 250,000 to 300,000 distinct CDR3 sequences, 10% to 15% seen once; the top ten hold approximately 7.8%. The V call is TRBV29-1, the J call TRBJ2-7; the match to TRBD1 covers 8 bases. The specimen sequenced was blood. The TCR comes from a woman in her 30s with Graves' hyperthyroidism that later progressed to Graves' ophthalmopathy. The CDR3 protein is CSVEDPGTGLYEQYF. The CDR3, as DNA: TGCAGCGTTGAAGATCCTGGGACAGGCCTTTACGAGCAGTACTTC.